This note documents a single T cell receptor beta chain sequence. The data originate from a study of CD8+ T cells in alopecia areata. About the study: The tofacitinib course ran for 6 to 18 months and was followed by 6 months off drug.

Extraction of RNA preceded its reverse transcription into cDNA, which served as the sequencing template. The data were produced by immunoSEQ multiplex PCR, yet TCRdb's version contains in-frame clones alone and is incomplete. The table shows 90,000 to 100,000 clones, with around 60% occurring only once. Treatment given: oral pan-JAK inhibitor, 5-10 mg twice daily. V was pared by 3 bases and J by 5 bases, with 5 bases of the junction left unmatched. The CDR3 runs to 15 residues. CDR1 is SGHRS and CDR2 is YFSETQ in the germline V gene. The sequences come from CD8+ T cells sorted from blood, collected at week 4, from a patient treated with tofacitinib. V and J are TRBV5-1 and TRBJ2-5; TRBD2 matches 12 bases. The clonotype comes from a human donor with alopecia areata. CDR3 in DNA: TGCGCCAGCAGCTCGACTAGCGGGAGTGGTGAGACCCAGTACTTC. Amino acid sequence: CASSSTSGSGETQYF. Based on the CDR3 plus reference TRBV5-1 and TRBJ2-5, the full variable domain is KAGVTQTPRYLIKTRGQQVTLSCSPISGHRSVSWYQQTPGQGLQFLFEYFSETQRNKGNFPGRFSGRQFSNSRSEMNVSTLELGDSALYLCASSSTSGSGETQYFGPGTRLLVL.